This T cell receptor beta chain was sequenced in a study of blood T cell repertoires in COVID-19. Whole-study context: The analysed material was cDNA or gDNA that came from T cells, B-cell-depleted T cells, or PBMCs.

The method was immunoSEQ multiplex PCR; TCRdb's version includes in-frame clones alone and lacks a portion of them. The top ten hold less than 3% of the sample, which has around 100,000 clones, 89% seen once. CDR1 and CDR2 (germline): SGHAT, FQNNGV. Trimming removed 5 bases from V and 0 bases from J, with 14 bases in between. This CDR3 region has 17 residues. This TCR was recovered from a man aged 50 or older with COVID-19, enrolled during active disease. The rearrangement links TRBV11-2 to TRBJ2-6, with D perhaps matching TRBD2 (5 bases). The sample was peripheral blood. As DNA, the CDR3 is TGTGCCAGCAGCCCAAAGGACGGGGACTCTGGGGCCAACGTCCTGACTTTC. This sequence encodes CASSPKDGDSGANVLTF.